Sequencing of this TCR beta chain was carried out in a study of cytomegalovirus exposure and HLA in healthy donors. This CDR3 comprises 14 residues. V lost 11 bases, J lost 0 bases, and 16 bases lay in between. The germline V gene encodes CDR1 WSHSY and CDR2 SAAADI. PCR used 60 Vbeta primers and 13 Jbeta primers. This table comes from immunoSEQ multiplex PCR, and its TCRdb copy is limited to in-frame clones, with some not included. The data contain 45,000 to 60,000 clones, around 70% of them singletons. Remarks on this clone: The antigen is undetermined.

The study, taken as a whole, reports: Listed as cytomegalovirus-associated were approximately 160 TCR beta chains. Productive rates of about 87% or about 30% were seen for most TCR beta V segments in an earlier analysis. Accurate HLA-A and HLA-B prediction from TCR beta sequences was reported for most subjects.

The chain uses TRBV10-2 and TRBJ1-1, with D possibly TRBD1 on 6 matching bases. Sequencing was performed on PBMCs. The source of this sequence is a man aged 18 to 29 in good health and CMV-seronegative. The CDR3 here is CAATAGAMNTEAFF. The DNA for the CDR3 is TGCGCCGCAACCGCAGGGGCGATGAACACTGAAGCTTTCTTT.